Sequencing of this T cell receptor (beta chain) was carried out in a study of blood T cell repertoires in COVID-19. CDR3 length: 14 amino acids. Germline-derived CDR1 and CDR2 are LGHDT and YNNKEL (reference sequence). Trimming left V 4 bases short and J 8 bases short, with 14 bases between. Sequenced by immunoSEQ multiplex PCR; TCRdb stores in-frame clones only, minus some. This sample has roughly 230,000 clones, with about 83% found just once. Specimen: peripheral blood. The TCR was taken from a woman aged 45-65 years with acute or convalescent COVID-19. The rearrangement uses TRBV3-1 (or the pseudogene TRBV3-2) and TRBJ1-4, with D unresolved. CDR3 region: CASSRLAGSEKLFF. The CDR3 region has the DNA TGTGCCAGCAGCCGCCTGGCTGGCTCCGAAAAACTGTTTTTT.